What follows describes a single T cell receptor (beta chain). This sample was included in a study of blood T cell repertoires in COVID-19. Overall study context: Some COVID-19 samples were acute and others convalescent; all came from the United States, Italy and Spain.

The length of the CDR3 is 16 residues. The junction had 10 bases not matched to a gene; V was cut back by 1 base and J by 7 bases. Germline V gene lookup returns CDR1 SGHRS and CDR2 YFSETQ. Those enrolled in Seattle joined during active infection and were followed longitudinally afterward. As originally analysed: It was from reference gene primer amplification that nucleated cell counts were estimated. Libraries were prepared by immunoSEQ multiplex PCR; TCRdb keeps only in-frame clonotypes and omits some of them. The DNA gave D and trimming, while V, J and clone size come from that table. The sample comprises around 310,000 clones, 90% of which are singletons, and around 0.93% rests with the top ten.

V gene TRBV5-1 combines with J gene TRBJ2-1; the match to TRBD2 covers 8 bases. The receptor was isolated from a woman in her thirties or forties with COVID-19, enrolled during active disease. Specimen: peripheral blood. The CDR3 is CASSLQAGAMGNEQFF. DNA for the CDR3: TGCGCCAGCAGCTTGCAAGCGGGAGCCATGGGGAATGAGCAGTTCTTC.